One TCR beta chain is described in this entry. Its antigen is not identified. Unique molecular identifiers were used in preparing the TCRbeta library. In TCRdb, the PCR reads were re-called with MiXCR into one record per CDR3 protein. The table lists roughly 200,000 distinct CDR3 sequences, around 8.4% of them singletons. The entry originates in a study of T-cell reconstitution after alpha-beta-depleted transplantation in children. CDR1 LNHDA and CDR2 SQIVND come from the germline V gene (reference sequence). The CDR3 is made up of 15 amino acids. V trimming: 7 bases; J trimming: 1 base; junction bases outside the gene matches: 6. The study's findings and limits: After transplant, at about two months, alpha-beta T cells were reportedly derived from several hundred expanded graft clones. T-cell counts and diversity at one year following transplant were attributed mainly to newly produced T cells. Surviving recipient T cells and intrathymic progenitors accounted for some patients' high TCRbeta diversity at day 60.

The TCR sequence derives from a male patient aged 2 to 9 who had a stem cell transplant for acute myeloid leukemia, so the T cells may come from the graft donor. The sequencing here drew on PBMCs, mostly from graft donor cells, taken 360 days after TCRalphabeta/CD19-depleted stem cell transplant. V and J are TRBV19 and TRBJ2-1; 8 positions match TRBD2. The CDR3 coding sequence is TGTGCCAGTAACCTAGGACTAGCTTCCTACAATGAGCAGTTCTTC. Its translation is CASNLGLASYNEQFF. The variable domain in full, completed from reference TRBV19 and TRBJ2-1, reads DGGITQSPKYLFRKEGQNVTLSCEQNLNHDAMYWYRQDPGQGLRLIYYSQIVNDFQKGDIAEGYSVSREKKESFPLTVTSAQKNPTAFYLCASNLGLASYNEQFFGPGTRLTVL.